This TCR beta chain emerged from a study of blood T cell repertoires in COVID-19. The wider study: T cells, B-cell-depleted T cells, or PBMCs supplied cDNA or gDNA.

Method: immunoSEQ multiplex PCR; TCRdb's copy keeps in-frame clones and lacks some. The table has approximately 220,000 clones, 85% seen once. Those who participated ranged in age from roughly 18 to 100 years and resided in around 22 US areas. This clonotype was obtained from a man between 40 and 49 years old who had recovered from COVID-19. Sequenced input: PBMCs or T cells enriched from blood (not recorded which).

CDR3 in amino acids: CASSLVIGGREQYF. The CDR3 DNA is TGTGCCAGCAGCTTGGTGATCGGGGGTCGCGAGCAGTACTTC. The gene calls are TRBV5-6 and TRBJ2-7, with a weak D call TRBD2 (6 bases). The CDR3 consists of 14 residues. The V gene lost 0 bases and the J gene lost 6 bases, with 13 bases spanning the gap. Germline loops: CDR1 SGHDT, CDR2 YYEEEE.